This T cell receptor (beta chain) derives from a study of blood T cell repertoires in COVID-19. The CDR3 consists of 13 residues. The V gene's germline CDR1 is MNHEY and CDR2 SMNVEV (reference sequence). Deletions cut 4 bases from V and 4 bases from J, with 8 bases between. For recovered donors of Cohort 3, there were two negative PCRs, clearance, or symptom resolution. This clone was detected once. Profiling relied on immunoSEQ multiplex PCR, and the TCRdb table lists in-frame clones only, not all of them. The sample carries 200,000 to 300,000 clones, around 89% recorded once. Material for sequencing was PBMCs or T cells enriched from blood (not recorded which). The origin of this receptor is a woman aged 25 to 45 who had recovered from COVID-19. The chain has TRBV27 and TRBJ2-1; D not resolved. Written as DNA, the CDR3 is TGTGCCAGCAGTTCCCCTACTTACAATGAGCAGTTCTTC. Translated: CASSSPTYNEQFF.